Each of the 5 T cell receptor beta chains below was sequenced from the same sample in a study of blood T cell repertoires in COVID-19. The data were produced by immunoSEQ multiplex PCR, yet TCRdb's version contains in-frame clones alone and is incomplete. The table shows about 210,000 clones, with roughly 94% occurring only once. Sequencing input: peripheral blood. The receptors shown here come from a man aged 30 to 39 with acute or convalescent COVID-19.

V and J are TRBV14 and TRBJ2-3, with 9 bases aligning to TRBD2. V shed 4 bases, J shed 4 bases, and the junction held 9 bases outside the gene matches. CDR1 is SGHDN and CDR2 is FVKESK in the germline V gene. The CDR3 runs to 16 residues. This chain's CDR3 is CASSPGLAGMADTQYF. The CDR3 DNA follows: TGTGCCAGCAGCCCAGGCCTAGCGGGGATGGCAGATACGCAGTATTTT.

CDR3 residues: CASSLGGAGNIQYF. The CDR3 DNA is TGTGCCAGCAGTTTGGGGGGGGCTGGAAACATTCAGTACTTC. The chain combines TRBV27 with TRBJ2-4; possible D gene TRBD2, 7 bases. The CDR3 is 14 residues long. Germline CDR1 MNHEY, CDR2 SMNVEV (reference sequence). V lost 3 bases, J lost 6 bases, and 12 bases lay in between.

The rearrangement links TRBV28 to TRBJ1-1; the D is unclear. The ends were cut back, 2 bases at V and 5 bases at J, with 6 bases in the middle. The CDR3 runs to 12 residues. Germline V lookup: CDR1 MDHEN, CDR2 SYDVKM. The CDR3 DNA reads as TGTGCCAGCAGTTTAATTCGGACTGAAGCTTTCTTT. This gives the protein CASSLIRTEAFF.

This chain links TRBV27 with TRBJ2-1; D remains unclear. There are 11 residues in the CDR3. Germline assignment: CDR1 MNHEY and CDR2 SMNVEV (reference sequence). Trimming stripped 10 bases from V and 8 bases from J, with 12 bases between. The CDR3 nucleotides read TGTGCCATCCACGGCGCGGATGAGCAGTTCTTC. Protein product: CAIHGADEQFF.

This CDR3 is CASSPYSSDTQYF. The CDR3 DNA sequence: TGTGCCAGCAGCCCCTACTCGTCAGATACGCAGTATTTT. The chain has TRBV7-3 and TRBJ2-3; D gene ambiguous. CDR1 and CDR2 (germline): SGHTA, FQGTGA. Trimming left V 5 bases short and J 4 bases short, with 10 bases between. This CDR3 has 13 amino acids.